The next 10 T cell receptor beta chains were all read from a single sample in a study of T cell responses to AZD1222 COVID-19 vaccine. Sequencing was performed with immunoSEQ multiplex PCR; in TCRdb, only in-frame clones are kept and a portion is missing. The table records around 150,000 clones, around 92% of them present only once. This specimen was peripheral blood, taken 28 days after the second AZD1222 dose. The receptors stem from an adult who received the AZD1222 COVID-19 vaccine.

This clone appeared a few times. CDR3 amino acids: CASSQTDSPLHF. The CDR3 coding sequence is TGTGCCAGCAGCCAAACAGATTCACCCCTCCACTTT. The gene calls are TRBV3-1 (or the pseudogene TRBV3-2) and TRBJ1-6; D gene unclear. This CDR3 is built from 12 residues. The V gene lost 2 bases and the J gene lost 8 bases, with 4 bases spanning the gap. Germline V CDR1 and CDR2: LGHDT, YNNKEL (reference sequence).

The chain has TRBV2 and TRBJ1-4; D remains unclear. Germline lookup yields CDR1 SNHLY and CDR2 FYNNEI. CDR3 length equals 14 residues. Trimming pared 1 base from V and 5 bases from J, leaving 8 bases between. The CDR3 loop reads CASSEGAVNEKLFF. DNA of the CDR3: TGTGCCAGCAGTGAAGGGGCAGTCAATGAAAAACTGTTTTTT. Combining the CDR3 with reference TRBV2 and TRBJ1-4 gives the whole variable domain EPEVTQTPSHQVTQMGQEVILRCVPISNHLYFYWYRQILGQKVEFLVSFYNNEISEKSEIFDDQFSVERPDGSNFTLKIRSTKLEDSAMYFCASSEGAVNEKLFFGSGTQLSVL.

The chain uses TRBV11-2 and TRBJ1-1; 7 nucleotides line up with TRBD1. CDR1 is SGHAT and CDR2 is FQNNGV in the germline V gene. The V gene end was trimmed by 5 bases and the J gene end by 4 bases; junction bases not matched to a gene: 10. The CDR3 length is 15 residues. CDR3 DNA sequence: TGTGCCAGCAGCACTAGGACAGGCGGAAGCACTGAAGCTTTCTTT. Protein product: CASSTRTGGSTEAFF. The full variable domain, in which reference TRBV11-2 and TRBJ1-1 provide the parts outside the CDR3, is EAGVAQSPRYKIIEKRQSVAFWCNPISGHATLYWYQQILGQGPKLLIQFQNNGVVDDSQLPKDRFSAERLKGVDSTLKIQPAKLEDSAVYLCASSTRTGGSTEAFFGQGTRLTVV.

Remarks on this clone: The same CDR3 is also encoded by other DNA sequences in this sample. This chain uses TRBV10-3 with TRBJ1-2; unclear D gene. The CDR3 has 12 amino acids. V was clipped by 6 bases and J by 5 bases, with 10 bases between them. Germline assignment: CDR1 ENHRY and CDR2 SYGVKD. Here the CDR3 DNA reads TGTGCCATCAGCGAACGGGAGTATGGCTACACCTTC. As protein: CAISEREYGYTF.

The rearrangement links TRBV20-1 to TRBJ2-6, with D uncertain. CDR1 is DFQATT, CDR2 SNEGSKA, per germline (reference sequence). The CDR3 totals 15 residues. Trimming cost V 3 bases and J 2 bases, with 11 bases left between them. CDR3 amino acids: CSASREVAGANVLTF. DNA for the CDR3: TGCAGTGCTAGTCGAGAGGTTGCTGGGGCCAACGTCCTGACTTTC.

The chain is built from TRBV7-9 and TRBJ2-5; TRBD1 aligns across 7 bases. V lost 4 bases to trimming and J lost 1 base; unmatched junction nucleotides: 3. This CDR3 is built from 14 residues. Per the germline V gene, CDR1 is SEHNR and CDR2 is FQNEAQ (reference sequence). CDR3 sequence reads: CASSYPGGQETQYF. The CDR3 nucleotides are TGTGCCAGCAGCTATCCAGGGGGCCAAGAGACCCAGTACTTC.

The gene calls are TRBV5-4 and TRBJ1-1; no clear D gene. V was cut by 2 bases and J by 5 bases, with 13 bases left in between. The CDR3 is made up of 14 amino acids. The germline V gene has CDR1 SGHNT and CDR2 YYREEE (reference sequence). The chain's CDR3 is CASSFSGSGTEAFF. The CDR3 DNA sequence: TGTGCCAGCAGCTTCTCCGGGAGTGGGACTGAAGCTTTCTTT.

The genes are TRBV30 and TRBJ2-1, with D possibly matching TRBD1 (5 bases). The germline V gene has CDR1 GTSNPN and CDR2 SVGIG (reference sequence). The CDR3 contains 13 residues. V was shortened by 4 bases and J by 5 bases, with 12 bases between the two germline ends. This chain's CDR3 is CAWNRQGNNEQFF. The CDR3 DNA sequence: TGTGCCTGGAATCGGCAGGGTAACAATGAGCAGTTCTTC.

CDR3 nucleotides: TGTGCCATCAGTGACGGGGGCACTAATGAAAAACTGTTTTTT. It specifies CAISDGGTNEKLFF. The chain couples TRBV10-3 to TRBJ1-4; D may be TRBD1 (6 bases). The CDR3 sequence is 14 residues long. CDR1 is ENHRY, CDR2 SYGVKD, per germline. Trimming cost V 3 bases and J 2 bases, with 7 bases left between them.

This clone was seen only once. The chain links TRBV11-2 to TRBJ2-3; TRBD1 agrees at 8 bases. After removal of 6 bases from V and 5 bases from J, the junction contained 7 bases not matched to a gene. The germline V gene has CDR1 SGHAT and CDR2 FQNNGV. CDR3 size: 14 residues. The CDR3 DNA follows: TGTGCCAGCAGTTCAACAGGGGGGCTAGATACGCAGTATTTT. It translates to CASSSTGGLDTQYF.